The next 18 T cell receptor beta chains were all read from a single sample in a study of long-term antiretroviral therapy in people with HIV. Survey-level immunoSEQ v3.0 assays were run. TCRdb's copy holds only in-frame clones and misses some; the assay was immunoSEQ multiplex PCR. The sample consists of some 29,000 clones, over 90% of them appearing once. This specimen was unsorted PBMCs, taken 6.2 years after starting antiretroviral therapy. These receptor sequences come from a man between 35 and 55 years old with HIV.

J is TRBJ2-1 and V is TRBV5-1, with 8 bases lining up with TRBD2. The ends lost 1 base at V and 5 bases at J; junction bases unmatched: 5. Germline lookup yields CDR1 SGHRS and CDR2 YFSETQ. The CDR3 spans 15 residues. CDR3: CASSLPGGPNNEQFF. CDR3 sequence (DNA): TGCGCCAGCAGCTTGCCGGGGGGGCCCAACAATGAGCAGTTCTTC.

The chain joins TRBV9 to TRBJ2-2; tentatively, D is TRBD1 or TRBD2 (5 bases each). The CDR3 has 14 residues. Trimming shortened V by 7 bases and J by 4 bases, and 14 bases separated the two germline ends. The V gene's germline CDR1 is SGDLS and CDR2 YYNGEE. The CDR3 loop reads CASDRGGGTGELFF. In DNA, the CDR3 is TGTGCCAGCGACCGGGGTGGGGGCACCGGGGAGCTGTTTTTT.

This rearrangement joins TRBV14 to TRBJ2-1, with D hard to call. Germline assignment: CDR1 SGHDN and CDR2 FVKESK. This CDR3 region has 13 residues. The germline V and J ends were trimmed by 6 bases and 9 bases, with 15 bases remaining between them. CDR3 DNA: TGTGCCAGCAGAGACGGCGTGGCGTTTGAGCAGTTCTTC. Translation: CASRDGVAFEQFF.

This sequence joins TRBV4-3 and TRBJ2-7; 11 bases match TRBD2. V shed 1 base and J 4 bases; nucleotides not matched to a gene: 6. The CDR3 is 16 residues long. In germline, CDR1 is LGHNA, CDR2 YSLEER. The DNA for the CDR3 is TGCGCCAGCAGCCAAGTACCCGGGACTAGCGGTTACGAGCAGTACTTC. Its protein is CASSQVPGTSGYEQYF.

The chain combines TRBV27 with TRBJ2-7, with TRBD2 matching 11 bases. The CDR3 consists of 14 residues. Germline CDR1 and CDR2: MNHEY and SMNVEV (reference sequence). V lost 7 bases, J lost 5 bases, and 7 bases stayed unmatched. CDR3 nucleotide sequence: TGTGCCAGCACCAGACTAGCGGGAAAGGACGAGCAGTACTTC. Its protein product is CASTRLAGKDEQYF.

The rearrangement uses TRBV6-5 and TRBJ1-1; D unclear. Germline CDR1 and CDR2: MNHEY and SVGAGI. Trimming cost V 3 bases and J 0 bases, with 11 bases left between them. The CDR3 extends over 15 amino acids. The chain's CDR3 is CASSYETTMNTEAFF. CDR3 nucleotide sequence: TGTGCCAGCAGTTATGAGACGACCATGAACACTGAAGCTTTCTTT.

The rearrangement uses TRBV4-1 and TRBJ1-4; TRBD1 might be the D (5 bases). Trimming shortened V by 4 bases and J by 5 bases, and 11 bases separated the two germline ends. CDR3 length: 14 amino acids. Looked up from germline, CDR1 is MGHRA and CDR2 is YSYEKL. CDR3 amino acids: CASSLTRTNEKLFF. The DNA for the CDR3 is TGCGCCAGCAGCCTAACAAGGACAAATGAAAAACTGTTTTTT.

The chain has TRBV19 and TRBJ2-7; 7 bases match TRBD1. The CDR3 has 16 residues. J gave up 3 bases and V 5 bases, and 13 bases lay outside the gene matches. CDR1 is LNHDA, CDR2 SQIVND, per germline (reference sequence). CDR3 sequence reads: CASSAKKQGGYYEQYF. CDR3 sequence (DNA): TGTGCCAGTAGTGCCAAAAAACAAGGGGGCTACTACGAGCAGTACTTC.

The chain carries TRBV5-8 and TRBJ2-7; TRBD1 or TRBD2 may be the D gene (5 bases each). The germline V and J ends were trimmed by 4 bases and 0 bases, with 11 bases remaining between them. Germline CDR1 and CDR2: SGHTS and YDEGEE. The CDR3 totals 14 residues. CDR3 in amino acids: CASSDGTDSYEQYF. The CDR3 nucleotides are TGTGCCAGCAGCGACGGGACGGACTCCTACGAGCAGTACTTC.

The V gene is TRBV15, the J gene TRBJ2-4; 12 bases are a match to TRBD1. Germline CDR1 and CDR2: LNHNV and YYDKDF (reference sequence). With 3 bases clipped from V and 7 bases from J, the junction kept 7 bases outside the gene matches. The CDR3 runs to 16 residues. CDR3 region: CATSSRGTGGANIQYF. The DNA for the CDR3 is TGTGCCACCAGCAGCCGGGGGACAGGGGGCGCTAACATTCAGTACTTC.

CDR3 in DNA: TGTGCCATCAGGGATGGGACAGGTTTCAACGAGCAGTACTTC. Residues: CAIRDGTGFNEQYF. The chain joins TRBV10-3 to TRBJ2-7; 8 nucleotides match TRBD1. Germline values: CDR1 ENHRY, CDR2 SYGVKD. V lost 6 bases and J lost 5; bases outside the gene matches: 9. CDR3 length: 14 residues.

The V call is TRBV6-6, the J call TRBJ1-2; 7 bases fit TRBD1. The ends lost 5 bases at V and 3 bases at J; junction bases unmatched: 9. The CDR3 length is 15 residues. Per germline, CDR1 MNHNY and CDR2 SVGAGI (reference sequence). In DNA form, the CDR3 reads TGTGCCAGCAGTCCGACAGGGCCAGGGGACTATGGCTACACCTTC. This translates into CASSPTGPGDYGYTF.

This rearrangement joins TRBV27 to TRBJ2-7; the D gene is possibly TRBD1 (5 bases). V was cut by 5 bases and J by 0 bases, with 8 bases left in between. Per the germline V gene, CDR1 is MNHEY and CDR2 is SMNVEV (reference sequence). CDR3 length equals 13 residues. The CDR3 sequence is CASSQDNSYEQYF. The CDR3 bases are TGTGCCAGCAGTCAGGACAACTCCTACGAGCAGTACTTC.

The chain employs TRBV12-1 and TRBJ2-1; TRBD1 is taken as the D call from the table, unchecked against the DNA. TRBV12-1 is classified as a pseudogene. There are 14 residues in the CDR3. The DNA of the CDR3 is TGTGCCAGCAGCTCCCCTTGTAGGGGCAATGAGCAGTTCTTC. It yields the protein CASSSPCRGNEQFF.

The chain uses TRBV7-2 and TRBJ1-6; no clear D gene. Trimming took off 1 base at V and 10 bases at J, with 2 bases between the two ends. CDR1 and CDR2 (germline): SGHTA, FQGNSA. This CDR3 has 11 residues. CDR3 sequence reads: CASSLESPLHF. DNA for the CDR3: TGTGCCAGCAGCTTAGAGTCACCCCTCCACTTT.

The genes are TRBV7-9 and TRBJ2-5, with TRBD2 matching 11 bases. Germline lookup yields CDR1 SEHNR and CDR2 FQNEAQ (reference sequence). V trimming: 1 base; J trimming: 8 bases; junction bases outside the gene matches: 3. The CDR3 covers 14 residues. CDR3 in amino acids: CASSLVLAGDTQYF. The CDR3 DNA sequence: TGTGCCAGCAGCTTAGTACTAGCGGGGGATACCCAGTACTTC.

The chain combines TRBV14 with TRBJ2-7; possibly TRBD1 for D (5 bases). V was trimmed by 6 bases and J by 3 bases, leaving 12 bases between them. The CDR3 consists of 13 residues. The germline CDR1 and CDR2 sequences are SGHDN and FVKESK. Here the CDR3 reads CASRRTTGYEQYF. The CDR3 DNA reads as TGTGCCAGCAGGAGGACAACAGGCTACGAGCAGTACTTC.

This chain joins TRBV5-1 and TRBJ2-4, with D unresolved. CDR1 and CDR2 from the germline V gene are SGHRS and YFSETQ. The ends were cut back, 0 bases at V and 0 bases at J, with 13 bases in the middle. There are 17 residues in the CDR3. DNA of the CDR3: TGCGCCAGCAGCTTGGGGGGAACAGATCTAGCCAAAAACATTCAGTACTTC. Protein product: CASSLGGTDLAKNIQYF. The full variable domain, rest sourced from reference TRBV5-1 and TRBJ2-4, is KAGVTQTPRYLIKTRGQQVTLSCSPISGHRSVSWYQQTPGQGLQFLFEYFSETQRNKGNFPGRFSGRQFSNSRSEMNVSTLELGDSALYLCASSLGGTDLAKNIQYFGAGTRLSVL.